The sequence of this TCR beta chain was determined in a study of blood T cell repertoires in COVID-19. Study overall: Samples of COVID-19 (acute and convalescent) were obtained from the United States, Italy and Spain. T cells, B-cell-depleted T cells, or PBMCs supplied cDNA or gDNA.

CDR1 and CDR2 from the germline V gene are SGHDT and YYEEEE. V lost 1 base to trimming and J lost 0 bases; unmatched junction nucleotides: 1. There are 16 residues in the CDR3. Per the original methods: Reference gene primer amplification in the assay estimated nucleated cell counts. Libraries were prepared by immunoSEQ multiplex PCR; TCRdb keeps only in-frame clonotypes and omits some of them. V, J and clone size were drawn from that table, and D and trimming were deduced from the DNA. The data show around 260,000 clones, around nine tenths seen once. Source material: peripheral blood. This rearrangement joins TRBV5-6 to TRBJ2-3; 11 bases map to TRBD2. The TCR sequence derives from a man in his forties or fifties who had recovered from COVID-19. The CDR3 DNA reads as TGTGCCAGCAGCTTGTTAGCGGGGGGGAGCACAGATACGCAGTATTTT. This codes for CASSLLAGGSTDTQYF.